The present T cell receptor beta chain was sequenced within a study of human T cells and chemical hapten exposure. Overall study context: Throughout a study of about 24 weeks, patients underwent weekly scalp administration of diphenylcyclopropenone doses. The patch tests put 0.01% DPC on the skin of the upper back and were read 6 days later.

TCRdb called the RACE reads again in MiXCR, with one record for every CDR3 protein. The table lists about 360,000 distinct CDR3 sequences, more than 4.5% of them singletons, with about 2.2% in the top ten. V lost 4 bases and J 12 bases, leaving 19 bases between the germline ends. Looked up from germline, CDR1 is SGHRS and CDR2 is YFSETQ. The CDR3 runs 13 residues. Time point indicated: patch test 1, 2 weeks after DPC sensitization. As for treatment: therapeutic diphenylcyclopropenone sensitization with weekly scalp DPC. In its sample, this clonotype was seen many times. Antigen specificity is unknown. Findings and limits, study-wide: Counts of expanded TCRs at PT1 were positively correlated with patch test score. Having alopecia, donors may respond immunologically unlike healthy people.

This chain connects TRBV5-1 to TRBJ1-1; D is uncertain. The sample consisted of whole blood, taken in connection with sensitization to the hapten diphenylcyclopropenone (DPC). This TCR came from a woman aged 45 to 65 with alopecia areata. Some clones in this sample may be carry-over from other donors' samples. CDR3 nucleotide sequence: TGCGCCAGCAGCCTGGGATACGGGTCATGGACTTTCTTT. Protein sequence: CASSLGYGSWTFF.